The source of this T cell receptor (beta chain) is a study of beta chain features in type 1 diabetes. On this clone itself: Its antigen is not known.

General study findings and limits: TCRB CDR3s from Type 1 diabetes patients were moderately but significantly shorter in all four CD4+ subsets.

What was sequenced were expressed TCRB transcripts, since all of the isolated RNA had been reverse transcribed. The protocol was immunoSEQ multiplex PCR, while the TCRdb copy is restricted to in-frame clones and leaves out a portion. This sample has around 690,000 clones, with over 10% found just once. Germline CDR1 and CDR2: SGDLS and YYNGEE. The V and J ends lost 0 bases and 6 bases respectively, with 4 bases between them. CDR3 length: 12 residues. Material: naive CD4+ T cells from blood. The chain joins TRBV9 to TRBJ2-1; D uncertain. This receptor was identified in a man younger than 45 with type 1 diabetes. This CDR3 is CASSVVSNEQFF. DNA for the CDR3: TGTGCCAGCAGCGTAGTGAGCAATGAGCAGTTCTTC.